This TCR beta chain was profiled in a study of post-analysis software for immune sequencing data. Looking at the study overall: Included courses were relapsing-remitting and secondary progressive multiple sclerosis; progressive-relapsing multiple sclerosis was also included. Findings of the study overall: Controls had lower frequencies than patients of five TRBV segments, which included TRBV5-6, TRBV5-1 and TRBV20-1. Diversity measured as normalized Chao1 was significantly lower in multiple sclerosis patients than in controls.

Prepared TCR beta cDNA libraries contained unique molecular identifiers. TCRdb ran MiXCR on the PCR reads and lists one entry per CDR3 protein. Of more than 450,000 distinct CDR3 sequences in the sample, 34% are singletons; the top ten hold around 5.9%. This CDR3 has 16 residues. Germline V gives CDR1 DFQATT, CDR2 SNEGSKA (reference sequence). V shed 5 bases, J shed 2 bases, and the junction held 12 bases outside the gene matches. Details on this clonotype: What it binds is unknown.

The source of this sequence is a girl aged 2 to 17 with multiple sclerosis. The chain is built from TRBV20-1 and TRBJ2-5, with 9 bases matching TRBD2. Material: blood. DNA of the CDR3: TGCAGTGCTGCACTCGAGCGGGGGGCGTCACAAGAGACCCAGTACTTC. This translates into CSAALERGASQETQYF.